The 27 T cell receptor beta chains listed next were all sequenced from one sample in a study of T cells in narcolepsy. Here immunoSEQ multiplex PCR was the method, and the copy in TCRdb shows in-frame clones only, minus some. The top ten hold over 1% of the sample, which has tens of thousands of clones, around 80% seen once. Sequencing used CD45RA- memory CD4+ T cells from PBMCs. These receptors were obtained from a human donor with narcolepsy.

The chain couples TRBV11-2 to TRBJ2-2; TRBD2 aligns across 10 bases. Germline V CDR1 and CDR2: SGHAT, FQNNGV. V was pared by 1 base and J by 2 bases, with 7 bases of the junction left unmatched. The CDR3 length is 18 residues. This chain's CDR3 is CASSLVRPSGGNTGELFF. The DNA for the CDR3 is TGTGCCAGCAGCTTAGTCCGCCCTAGCGGGGGTAACACCGGGGAGCTGTTTTTT.

The chain joins TRBV6-1 to TRBJ1-5; D is possibly TRBD1 (5 bases). The V gene lost 7 bases and the J gene lost 1 base, with 11 bases spanning the gap. CDR1 is MNHNS and CDR2 is SASEGT in the germline V gene. The CDR3 totals 14 residues. This chain's CDR3 is CASKGLRSNQPQHF. Here the CDR3 DNA reads TGTGCCAGCAAGGGGTTGAGAAGCAATCAGCCCCAGCATTTT.

The chain couples TRBV18 to TRBJ1-6; D is perhaps TRBD1 (5 bases). The CDR3 has 14 amino acids. CDR1 KGHSH and CDR2 LQKENI come from the germline V gene. V lost 2 bases and J lost 14, with 16 bases in between. The CDR3 spells CASSPTGPGEALHF. The CDR3 bases are TGTGCCAGCTCACCAACGGGGCCCGGGGAGGCCCTCCACTTT.

The chain couples TRBV7-9 to TRBJ2-2; D remains unclear. The CDR3 extends over 16 amino acids. Germline lookup yields CDR1 SEHNR and CDR2 FQNEAQ (reference sequence). V dropped 4 bases and J dropped 0 bases, with 12 bases sitting between them. CDR3 sequence (DNA): TGTGCCAGCAGCTCCGCTGGGCGGACGAACACCGGGGAGCTGTTTTTT. Its protein is CASSSAGRTNTGELFF.

The V call is TRBV6-6, the J call TRBJ2-5; D remains ambiguous. CDR1 and CDR2 from the germline V gene are MNHNY and SVGAGI (reference sequence). The ends were cut back, 7 bases at V and 1 base at J, with 13 bases in the middle. This CDR3 is built from 14 residues. The DNA for the CDR3 is TGTGCCAGCACGCTGCGGTTGCGCCAAGAGACCCAGTACTTC. Amino acid sequence: CASTLRLRQETQYF.

This clone was detected a few times. V is TRBV18 and J is TRBJ1-1; no clear D. Deletions cut 3 bases from V and 4 bases from J, with 9 bases between. CDR3 length equals 13 residues. Germline assignment: CDR1 KGHSH and CDR2 LQKENI. CDR3 loop: CASSPTYGTEAFF. The CDR3 coding sequence is TGTGCCAGCTCACCGACCTATGGCACTGAAGCTTTCTTT.

The chain employs TRBV29-1 and TRBJ1-2, with 7 bases aligning to TRBD1. Trimming at V came to 0 bases and at J to 7 bases, leaving 8 bases not matched to a gene. Germline assignment: CDR1 SQVTM and CDR2 ANQGSEA. This CDR3 spans 14 amino acids. The CDR3 DNA sequence: TGCAGCGTTGAAGAGCCCCGGGACAGCGGTGGCTACACCTTC. Its translation: CSVEEPRDSGGYTF.

The V and J genes are TRBV6-1 and TRBJ2-5, with a possible D match to TRBD2 (5 bases). Per germline, CDR1 MNHNS and CDR2 SASEGT. The length of the CDR3 is 14 residues. With 6 bases removed from V and 5 bases from J, the gap between germline ends came to 16 bases. The CDR3: CASSGNENVETQYF. The CDR3 DNA is TGTGCCAGCAGCGGGAATGAGAACGTGGAGACCCAGTACTTC.

The chain uses TRBV15 and TRBJ1-1, with 9 bases identical to TRBD1. V dropped 3 bases and J dropped 3; count of bases not matched to a gene: 5. Germline V lookup: CDR1 LNHNV, CDR2 YYDKDF (reference sequence). The length of the CDR3 is 15 residues. CDR3 DNA: TGTGCCACCAGCAGGGTAACAGGGGGCTACACTGAAGCTTTCTTT. This gives the protein CATSRVTGGYTEAFF.

The chain employs TRBV2 and TRBJ1-2, with 7 bases identical to TRBD1. The CDR3 length is 14 residues. CDR1 is SNHLY, CDR2 FYNNEI, per germline. V shed 1 base and J 2 bases; nucleotides not matched to a gene: 1. The CDR3 DNA follows: TGTGCCAGCAGTGAAGAGGGGGCGAACTATGGCTACACCTTC. It yields the protein CASSEEGANYGYTF.

The chain carries TRBV5-1 and TRBJ2-5; D ambiguous. The V gene's germline CDR1 is SGHRS and CDR2 YFSETQ. The ends were cut back, 0 bases at V and 2 bases at J, with 8 bases in the middle. This CDR3 spans 14 amino acids. This chain's CDR3 is CASSLEARQETQYF. As DNA, the CDR3 is TGCGCCAGCAGCTTGGAGGCCCGGCAAGAGACCCAGTACTTC.

In the case of this clone: A read error may account for a junction end that differs from germline. The rearrangement uses TRBV4-1 and TRBJ1-2; weak D call: TRBD1 (6 bases). CDR3 length: 14 amino acids. Germline values: CDR1 MGHRA, CDR2 YSYEKL. CDR3 in DNA: TGTGCCAGCAGCTCTCTAGGGGGTAACTATGGCTACACCTTC. It is translated as CASSSLGGNYGYTF.

The V call is TRBV6-1, the J call TRBJ1-1; the D is unclear. The CDR3 extends over 14 amino acids. Germline V gives CDR1 MNHNS, CDR2 SASEGT. V gave up 3 bases and J gave up 1 base, with 9 bases separating them. CDR3 residues: CASSDRARNTEAFF. DNA of the CDR3: TGTGCCAGCAGTGACCGGGCCAGGAACACTGAAGCTTTCTTT.

The chain uses TRBV5-1 and TRBJ2-3, with D perhaps matching TRBD2 (7 bases). Germline CDR1 is SGHRS and CDR2 is YFSETQ. This CDR3 region has 14 residues. The V end lost 4 bases, the J end lost 8 bases, and 17 bases lay between the germline ends. The CDR3 region has the DNA TGCGCCAGCAGCGAGGGGGGGCGGTTAGGTACGCAGTATTTT. Translating gives CASSEGGRLGTQYF.

The gene calls are TRBV18 and TRBJ2-7; D unclear. This CDR3 contains 12 residues. V shed 4 bases and J shed 3 bases, with 7 bases lying between them. Germline CDR1 is KGHSH and CDR2 is LQKENI. For the CDR3, the DNA is TGTGCCAGCTCACGAACAGACTACGAGCAGTACTTC. Residues: CASSRTDYEQYF.

This clone has more than one count but fewer than ten. In DNA form, the CDR3 reads TGTGCCACCAGCAGAGAGGTCGAGGATGAAAAACTGTTTTTT. Protein: CATSREVEDEKLFF. The V gene is TRBV15, the J gene TRBJ1-4; D not certain. The germline V and J ends were trimmed by 0 bases and 6 bases, with 8 bases remaining between them. Germline V gene data show CDR1 as LNHNV and CDR2 as YYDKDF (reference sequence). The CDR3 sequence is 14 residues long.

The chain has TRBV6-5 and TRBJ2-2; 13 nucleotides align to TRBD2. Germline-derived CDR1 and CDR2 are MNHEY and SVGAGI. This CDR3 comprises 15 residues. Germline trimming cut 6 bases from V and 4 bases from J; bases unmatched to any gene: 2. CDR3 loop: CASRWTSGGTGELFF. The CDR3 DNA reads as TGTGCCAGCAGATGGACTAGCGGGGGCACCGGGGAGCTGTTTTTT.

The CDR3 DNA follows: TGTGCCAGCACCGTTTTCGGCCTAACAGGAGCAGATACGCAGTATTTT. This codes for CASTVFGLTGADTQYF. V and J are TRBV11-2 and TRBJ2-3, with D possibly being TRBD1 (5 bases). The germline V gene has CDR1 SGHAT and CDR2 FQNNGV. This CDR3 has 16 residues. V was clipped by 7 bases and J by 4 bases, with 21 bases between them.

This sequence joins TRBV9 and TRBJ2-7; TRBD1 might be the D (6 bases). In germline, CDR1 is SGDLS, CDR2 YYNGEE. There are 15 residues in the CDR3. Trimming shortened V by 3 bases and J by 7 bases, and 20 bases separated the two germline ends. The CDR3 is CASSAGDRSTEEQYF. The DNA of the CDR3 is TGTGCCAGCAGCGCAGGGGACCGTTCTACGGAGGAGCAGTACTTC.

The V gene is TRBV2, the J gene TRBJ2-1; 8 nucleotides match TRBD2. J gave up 5 bases and V 3 bases, and 9 bases lay outside the gene matches. Germline CDR1 SNHLY, CDR2 FYNNEI. The CDR3 has 16 residues. The CDR3 DNA reads TGTGCCAGCAGTGACTGGGCGGGGGGCCACAACAATGAGCAGTTCTTC. Translated, it gives CASSDWAGGHNNEQFF. The full variable domain, completed using reference TRBV2 and TRBJ2-1, is EPEVTQTPSHQVTQMGQEVILRCVPISNHLYFYWYRQILGQKVEFLVSFYNNEISEKSEIFDDQFSVERPDGSNFTLKIRSTKLEDSAMYFCASSDWAGGHNNEQFFGPGTRLTVL.

V usage is TRBV19 and J usage is TRBJ2-3; tentatively, D is TRBD1 or TRBD2 (5 bases each). Trimming shortened V by 3 bases and J by 2 bases, and 15 bases separated the two germline ends. CDR1 and CDR2 from the germline V gene are LNHDA and SQIVND (reference sequence). The CDR3 length is 16 residues. This CDR3 reads CASSISNGAITDTQYF. DNA of the CDR3: TGTGCCAGTAGTATTAGCAACGGGGCGATCACAGATACGCAGTATTTT.

The rearrangement links TRBV5-4 to TRBJ2-2; D remains unclear. Per the germline V gene, CDR1 is SGHNT and CDR2 is YYREEE (reference sequence). V lost 1 base and J 4 bases, leaving 5 bases between the germline ends. This CDR3 contains 13 residues. The CDR3 region is CASSLIGTGELFF. CDR3 sequence (DNA): TGTGCCAGCAGCTTGATTGGCACCGGGGAGCTGTTTTTT. Full variable domain (outside the CDR3, taken from reference TRBV5-4 and TRBJ2-2): ETGVTQSPTHLIKTRGQQVTLRCSSQSGHNTVSWYQQALGQGPQFIFQYYREEENGRGNFPPRFSGLQFPNYSSELNVNALELDDSALYLCASSLIGTGELFFGEGSRLTVL.

V and J are TRBV6-1 and TRBJ1-1; perhaps TRBD1 as D (6 bases). The CDR3 is made up of 15 amino acids. V lost 3 bases and J 0 bases, leaving 11 bases between the germline ends. Germline loops: CDR1 MNHNS, CDR2 SASEGT. The CDR3 sequence is CASSEGGDMNTEAFF. The DNA of the CDR3 is TGTGCCAGCAGTGAGGGGGGGGACATGAACACTGAAGCTTTCTTT.

The chain combines TRBV5-1 with TRBJ2-5; D might be TRBD2 (6 bases). The end of the DNA aligns better with TRBJ2-7, so the J call may be wrong. The CDR3 runs 14 residues. In germline, CDR1 is SGHRS, CDR2 YFSETQ. The CDR3 protein is CASSRDFPPYEQYF. In DNA, the CDR3 is TGCGCCAGCAGCCGGGACTTCCCTCCCTACGAGCAGTACTTC.

This chain uses TRBV6-6 with TRBJ2-7; D is unresolved. CDR1 and CDR2 from the germline V gene are MNHNY and SVGAGI (reference sequence). This CDR3 contains 11 residues. Trimming took off 2 bases at V and 7 bases at J, with 6 bases between the two ends. Here the CDR3 reads CASSYRREQYF. CDR3 nucleotides: TGTGCCAGCAGTTACCGTCGAGAGCAGTACTTC.

The chain employs TRBV5-1 and TRBJ1-1; D might be TRBD1 (6 bases). Between the trimmed V and J ends, which lost 3 bases and 0 bases, there was a span of 18 bases. The CDR3 sequence is 17 residues long. The germline CDR1 and CDR2 sequences are SGHRS and YFSETQ. DNA of the CDR3: TGCGCCAGCAGCTCCGCGGGACAAGGACCCCTGAACACTGAAGCTTTCTTT. Its protein product is CASSSAGQGPLNTEAFF.

The CDR3 nucleotides are TGCGCCAGCAGCCAAGAAGAGCGGCCCTCCTACGAGCAGTACTTC. Protein sequence: CASSQEERPSYEQYF. This chain connects TRBV4-1 to TRBJ2-7; D perhaps matches TRBD2 (5 bases). The CDR3 sequence is 15 residues long. V lost 0 bases to trimming and J lost 0 bases, with 9 bases between them. Germline-derived CDR1 and CDR2 are MGHRA and YSYEKL.